This TCR beta chain was documented in a study of control samples from healthy donors and cancer patients. Germline V gives CDR1 GTSNPN, CDR2 SVGIG (reference sequence). The CDR3 sequence is 13 residues long. V shed 2 bases and J shed 5 bases, with 10 bases lying between them. TCRdb's table, derived via immunoSEQ multiplex PCR, lists solely in-frame clones and lacks some. In the table there are about 160,000 clones, 96% of which are singletons. The chain has TRBV30 and TRBJ2-1, with D perhaps being TRBD1 or TRBD2 (5 bases each). The sequenced material came from blood. This receptor was obtained from a woman in her twenties or thirties in good health. The CDR3 sequence: CAWSLRGHNEQFF. Written as DNA, the CDR3 is TGTGCCTGGAGTCTGAGGGGCCACAATGAGCAGTTCTTC.